Below, 25 T cell receptor beta chains from the same sample are listed, as sequenced in a study of response to subunit inactivated influenza vaccine. Each CDR3 protein is one row after TCRdb ran MiXCR on the RT-PCR reads. The repertoire has around 790,000 distinct CDR3 sequences, 21% of them found once; the top ten carry about a tenth. Specimen: PBMCs from blood, collected around 5 days after vaccination. The receptors originated from a man aged 45-60 years who received an inactivated influenza vaccine.

The gene calls are TRBV24-1 and TRBJ2-1, with D unclear. CDR3 length: 17 residues. The germline V and J ends were trimmed by 2 bases and 6 bases, with 19 bases remaining between them. Germline CDR1 reads KGHDR; CDR2 reads SFDVKD. The CDR3: CATSDSPGRLLGNEQFF. CDR3 DNA: TGTGCCACCAGTGATTCCCCAGGCCGGCTCCTCGGCAATGAGCAGTTCTTC.

This clonotype appeared a few times. This chain joins TRBV20-1 and TRBJ1-6; 8 nucleotides align to TRBD1. Per the germline V gene, CDR1 is DFQATT and CDR2 is SNEGSKA (reference sequence). This CDR3 contains 14 residues. With 6 bases clipped from V and 6 bases from J, the junction kept 7 bases outside the gene matches. CDR3 amino acids: CSAKTGALNSPLHF. The DNA of the CDR3 is TGCAGTGCCAAGACAGGGGCGCTTAATTCACCCCTCCACTTT.

J is TRBJ2-1 and V is TRBV20-1, with TRBD1 as a possible D gene (5 bases). Germline V lookup: CDR1 DFQATT, CDR2 SNEGSKA (reference sequence). The V gene lost 6 bases and the J gene lost 3 bases, with 15 bases spanning the gap. CDR3 length equals 14 residues. In nucleotides, the CDR3 is TGCAGTGCATACAGGATCGACATCTACAATGAGCAGTTCTTC. This gives the protein CSAYRIDIYNEQFF.

This clonotype was counted a few times. The chain employs TRBV3-1 and TRBJ2-7, with TRBD1 identical over 8 bases. Trimming at V came to 4 bases and at J to 6 bases, leaving 5 bases not matched to a gene. Germline loops: CDR1 LGHDT, CDR2 YNNKEL (reference sequence). The CDR3 is made up of 13 amino acids. The CDR3 here is CASSPPGGSEQYF. The CDR3 region has the DNA TGTGCCAGCAGCCCCCCAGGGGGCAGCGAGCAGTACTTC.

The rearrangement joins TRBV20-1 to TRBJ2-7, with D perhaps TRBD1 (6 bases). Germline V CDR1 and CDR2: DFQATT, SNEGSKA (reference sequence). The CDR3 has 13 residues. With 1 base removed from V and 6 bases from J, the gap between germline ends came to 13 bases. DNA of the CDR3: TGCAGTGCTAGAGCCCTACAGGGCGGCGAGCAGTACTTC. Its protein product is CSARALQGGEQYF.

This clonotype has only a few counts. The CDR3 reads CATSRDQTGQETQYF. The CDR3 nucleotides read TGTGCCACCAGCAGAGATCAGACAGGCCAAGAGACCCAGTACTTC. This chain connects TRBV15 to TRBJ2-5; possibly TRBD1 for D (6 bases). V lost 0 bases, J lost 1 base, and 9 bases lay in between. Germline values: CDR1 LNHNV, CDR2 YYDKDF (reference sequence). The CDR3 runs to 15 residues.

In this sample, this clonotype turned up a few times. The V gene is TRBV3-1, the J gene TRBJ2-2; D not certain. The CDR3 runs 13 residues. Germline V lookup: CDR1 LGHDT, CDR2 YNNKEL (reference sequence). Between the trimmed V and J ends, which lost 5 bases and 7 bases, there was a span of 11 bases. CDR3 nucleotide sequence: TGTGCCAGCAGCTATGAGGCGGACGGGGAGCTGTTTTTT. This translates into CASSYEADGELFF.

This clonotype was found a few times. The chain employs TRBV6-5 and TRBJ2-3; 15 bases are a match to TRBD2. Germline CDR1 MNHEY, CDR2 SVGAGI. The CDR3 loop spans 17 amino acids. V lost 4 bases and J lost 5; bases outside the gene matches: 7. The CDR3 sequence is CASSWTSGRAFGDTQYF. The CDR3 DNA reads as TGTGCCAGCAGTTGGACTAGCGGGAGGGCCTTCGGAGATACGCAGTATTTT.

This clonotype turned up a few times. This chain links TRBV20-1 with TRBJ2-7; D gene ambiguous. Trimming pared 4 bases from V and 2 bases from J, leaving 15 bases between. This CDR3 is 14 amino acids long. The germline CDR1 and CDR2 sequences are DFQATT and SNEGSKA (reference sequence). The chain's CDR3 is CSATLRLGPYEQYF. The DNA for the CDR3 is TGCAGTGCTACTCTTAGATTGGGTCCCTACGAGCAGTACTTC.

This clonotype was picked up a small number of times. The chain joins TRBV4-3 to TRBJ2-2; 12 nucleotides align to TRBD2. The J segment lost 4 bases and the V segment lost 4 bases, leaving 4 bases of the junction unmatched. This CDR3 spans 16 amino acids. Looked up from germline, CDR1 is LGHNA and CDR2 is YSLEER. The CDR3 loop is CASSLGLAGPTGELFF. DNA of the CDR3: TGCGCCAGCAGCCTAGGACTAGCGGGGCCCACCGGGGAGCTGTTTTTT.

This clonotype came up a few times. The chain has TRBV7-9 and TRBJ2-1; D could derive from TRBD1 or TRBD2 (5 bases each). CDR1 SEHNR and CDR2 FQNEAQ come from the germline V gene (reference sequence). V lost 1 base, J lost 3 bases, and 13 bases lay in between. The CDR3 covers 16 residues. CDR3 in DNA: TGTGCCAGCAGCTTAGGTAGGGGACCTCGCTACAATGAGCAGTTCTTC. This codes for CASSLGRGPRYNEQFF.

This clonotype was counted many times. This chain connects TRBV30 to TRBJ2-1; no reliable D call. The V gene lost 0 bases and the J gene lost 6 bases, with 12 bases spanning the gap. Germline CDR1 reads GTSNPN; CDR2 reads SVGIG (reference sequence). This CDR3 is 14 amino acids long. This CDR3 is CAWSVMGTGNEQFF. The CDR3 DNA is TGTGCCTGGAGTGTAATGGGTACGGGCAATGAGCAGTTCTTC.

The table lists this clonotype with a few counts. The rearrangement joins TRBV20-1 to TRBJ2-3; perhaps TRBD1 as D (6 bases). Trimming left V 7 bases short and J 2 bases short, with 13 bases between. The CDR3 extends over 13 amino acids. Germline V gene sequence: CDR1 DFQATT, CDR2 SNEGSKA (reference sequence). CDR3 amino acids: CSGITGYTDTQYF. The CDR3 nucleotides are TGCAGTGGAATTACAGGGTACACAGATACGCAGTATTTT.

The chain carries TRBV12-3 or TRBV12-4 and TRBJ1-3; D is unresolved. There are 12 residues in the CDR3. With 5 bases removed from V and 0 bases from J, the gap between germline ends came to 2 bases. The CDR3 protein is CASSGSGNTIYF. The CDR3 coding sequence is TGTGCCAGCAGTGGCTCTGGAAACACCATATATTTT.

V usage is TRBV15 and J usage is TRBJ2-1; TRBD2 is a possible D gene (5 bases). This CDR3 is 13 amino acids long. V lost 2 bases to trimming and J lost 8 bases, with 10 bases between them. Germline-derived CDR1 and CDR2 are LNHNV and YYDKDF (reference sequence). As DNA, the CDR3 is TGTGCCACCAGCAGATTACGGGGAGATGAGCAGTTCTTC. It translates to CATSRLRGDEQFF.

This chain links TRBV20-1 with TRBJ2-3; D may be TRBD1 (5 bases). CDR1 and CDR2 from the germline V gene are DFQATT and SNEGSKA (reference sequence). The CDR3 consists of 13 residues. The V and J ends lost 4 bases and 6 bases respectively, with 14 bases between them. The CDR3 DNA follows: TGCAGTGCTACTTACAGGAGCAGGGATACGCAGTATTTT. This sequence encodes CSATYRSRDTQYF.

The chain joins TRBV20-1 to TRBJ1-5; TRBD1 agrees at 7 bases. CDR3 length: 13 amino acids. V lost 5 bases, J lost 2 bases, and 3 bases stayed unmatched. Per the germline V gene, CDR1 is DFQATT and CDR2 is SNEGSKA (reference sequence). CDR3 sequence reads: CSARQGRNQPQHF. For the CDR3, the DNA is TGCAGTGCTCGACAGGGTCGCAATCAGCCCCAGCATTTT.

This clonotype was seen more than once but under ten times. This chain joins TRBV7-2 and TRBJ1-1, with 8 bases lining up with TRBD1. Unmatched junction bases numbered 5, after V lost 5 bases and J lost 0 bases. This CDR3 region has 15 residues. Per germline, CDR1 SGHTA and CDR2 FQGNSA. The CDR3 DNA reads as TGTGCCAGCAGCCCCTGGACAGGGATGAACACTGAAGCTTTCTTT. This encodes CASSPWTGMNTEAFF.

There are a few counts of this clonotype. J is TRBJ2-2 and V is TRBV12-3 or TRBV12-4, with TRBD2 as a possible D gene (6 bases). V shed 7 bases and J shed 6 bases, with 24 bases lying between them. This CDR3 is built from 17 residues. The CDR3 region has the DNA TGTGCCAGCAAGACTCCAACCCGACTAGGGGTCGCCGGGGAGCTGTTTTTT. This gives the protein CASKTPTRLGVAGELFF.

This chain links TRBV7-2 with TRBJ2-1; 8 bases are shared with TRBD1. Germline CDR1 is SGHTA and CDR2 is FQGNSA. The V and J ends lost 5 bases and 3 bases, in that order; junction bases with no gene match: 9. The CDR3 totals 16 residues. The CDR3 loop is CASSSITGQVYNEQFF. The CDR3 nucleotides read TGTGCCAGCAGCAGCATAACGGGACAGGTCTACAATGAGCAGTTCTTC.

A few counts support this clonotype. The V and J genes are TRBV5-1 and TRBJ2-5, with 13 bases matching TRBD2. The CDR3 is 17 amino acids. Germline CDR1 and CDR2: SGHRS and YFSETQ. The trim removed 2 bases at V and 3 bases at J, leaving 7 bases unmatched. The CDR3 loop is CASSFVWTSGSKETQYF. The CDR3 coding sequence is TGCGCCAGCAGCTTCGTCTGGACTAGCGGGAGTAAAGAGACCCAGTACTTC. The whole variable domain, filled in from reference TRBV5-1 and TRBJ2-5, reads KAGVTQTPRYLIKTRGQQVTLSCSPISGHRSVSWYQQTPGQGLQFLFEYFSETQRNKGNFPGRFSGRQFSNSRSEMNVSTLELGDSALYLCASSFVWTSGSKETQYFGPGTRLLVL.

The chain couples TRBV12-3 or TRBV12-4 to TRBJ1-1; TRBD1 is a possible D gene (5 bases). The length of the CDR3 is 13 residues. Trimming stripped 2 bases from V and 4 bases from J, with 8 bases between. This chain's CDR3 is CASSLQGATEAFF. CDR3 in DNA: TGTGCCAGCAGTTTACAGGGTGCCACTGAAGCTTTCTTT.

This sequence joins TRBV4-2 and TRBJ2-3; perhaps TRBD2 as D (6 bases). The CDR3 has 17 amino acids. CDR1 and CDR2 (germline): LGHNA, YNFKEQ. The germline V and J ends were trimmed by 2 bases and 9 bases, with 24 bases remaining between them. In nucleotides, the CDR3 is TGTGCCAGCAGCCAACCCCCCGTGGGCGGGGCGGCCAAGACGCAGTATTTT. It translates to CASSQPPVGGAAKTQYF.

This sequence joins TRBV9 and TRBJ2-2; D not resolved. The CDR3 is 15 amino acids. Trimming left V 4 bases short and J 1 base short, with 11 bases between. Germline assignment: CDR1 SGDLS and CDR2 YYNGEE. The CDR3 DNA sequence: TGTGCCAGCAGCCGTGTGGGCGGGAACACCGGGGAGCTGTTTTTT. As protein: CASSRVGGNTGELFF.

The CDR3 region is CSAKSPNTGELFF. Here the CDR3 DNA reads TGCAGTGCTAAGTCACCTAACACCGGGGAGCTGTTTTTT. The V gene is TRBV20-1, the J gene TRBJ2-2; D is unclear. The CDR3 runs 13 residues. V lost 4 bases and J 2 bases, leaving 8 bases between the germline ends. Per germline, CDR1 DFQATT and CDR2 SNEGSKA (reference sequence).